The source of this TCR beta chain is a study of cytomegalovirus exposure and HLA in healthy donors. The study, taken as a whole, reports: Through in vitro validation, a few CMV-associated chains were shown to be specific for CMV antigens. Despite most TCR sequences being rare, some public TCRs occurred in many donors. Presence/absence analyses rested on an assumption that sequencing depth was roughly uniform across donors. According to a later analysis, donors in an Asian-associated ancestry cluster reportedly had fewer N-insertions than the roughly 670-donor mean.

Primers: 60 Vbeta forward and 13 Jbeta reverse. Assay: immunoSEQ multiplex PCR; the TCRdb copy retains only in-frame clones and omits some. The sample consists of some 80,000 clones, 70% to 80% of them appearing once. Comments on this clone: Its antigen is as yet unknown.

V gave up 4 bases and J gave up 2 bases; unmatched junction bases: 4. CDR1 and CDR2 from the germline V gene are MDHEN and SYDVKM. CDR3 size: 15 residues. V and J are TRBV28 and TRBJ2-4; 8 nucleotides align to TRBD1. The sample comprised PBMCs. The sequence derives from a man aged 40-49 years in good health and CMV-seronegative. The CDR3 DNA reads TGTGCCAGCAGTTCGACAGGGGAGCCCAAAAACATTCAGTACTTC. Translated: CASSSTGEPKNIQYF.